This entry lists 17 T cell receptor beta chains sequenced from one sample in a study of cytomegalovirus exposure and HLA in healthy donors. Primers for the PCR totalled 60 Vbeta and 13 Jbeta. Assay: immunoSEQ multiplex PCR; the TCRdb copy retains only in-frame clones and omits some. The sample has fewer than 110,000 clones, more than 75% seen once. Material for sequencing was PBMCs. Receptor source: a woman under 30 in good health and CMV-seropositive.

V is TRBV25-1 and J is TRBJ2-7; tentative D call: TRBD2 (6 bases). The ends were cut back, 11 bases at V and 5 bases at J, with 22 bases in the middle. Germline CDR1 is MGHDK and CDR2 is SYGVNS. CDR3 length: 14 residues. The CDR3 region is CASREGLPKDEQYF. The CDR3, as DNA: TGTGCCTCGCGGGAAGGCCTACCTAAGGACGAGCAGTACTTC.

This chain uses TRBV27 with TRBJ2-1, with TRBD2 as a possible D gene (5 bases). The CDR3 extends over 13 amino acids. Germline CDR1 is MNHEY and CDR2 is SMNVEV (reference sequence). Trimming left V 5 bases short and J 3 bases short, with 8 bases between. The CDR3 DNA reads TGTGCCAGCAGTCACGGGGTCTACAATGAGCAGTTCTTC. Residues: CASSHGVYNEQFF.

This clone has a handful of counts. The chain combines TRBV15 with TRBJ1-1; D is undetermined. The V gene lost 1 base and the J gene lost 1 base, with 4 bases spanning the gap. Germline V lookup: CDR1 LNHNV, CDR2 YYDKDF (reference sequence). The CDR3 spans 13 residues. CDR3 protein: CATSRGENTEAFF. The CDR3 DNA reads TGTGCCACCAGCAGAGGAGAGAACACTGAAGCTTTCTTT.

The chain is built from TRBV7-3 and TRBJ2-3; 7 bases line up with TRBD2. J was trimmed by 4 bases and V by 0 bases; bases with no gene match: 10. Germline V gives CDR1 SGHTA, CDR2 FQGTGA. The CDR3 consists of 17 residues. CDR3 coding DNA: TGTGCCAGCAGCTTAACACAACGCGGCGGGGGTTCAGATACGCAGTATTTT. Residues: CASSLTQRGGGSDTQYF. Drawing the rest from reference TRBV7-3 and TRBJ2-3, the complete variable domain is GAGVSQTPSNKVTEKGKYVELRCDPISGHTALYWYRQSLGQGPEFLIYFQGTGAADDSGLPNDRFFAVRPEGSVSTLKIQRTERGDSAVYLCASSLTQRGGGSDTQYFGPGTRLTVL.

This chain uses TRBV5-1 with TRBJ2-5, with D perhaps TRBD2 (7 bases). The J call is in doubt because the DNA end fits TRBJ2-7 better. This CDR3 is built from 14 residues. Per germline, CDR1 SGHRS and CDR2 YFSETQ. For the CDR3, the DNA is TGCGCCAGCAGCCAAGAGGGGGGGAAGGGCGAGCAGTACTTC. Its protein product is CASSQEGGKGEQYF.

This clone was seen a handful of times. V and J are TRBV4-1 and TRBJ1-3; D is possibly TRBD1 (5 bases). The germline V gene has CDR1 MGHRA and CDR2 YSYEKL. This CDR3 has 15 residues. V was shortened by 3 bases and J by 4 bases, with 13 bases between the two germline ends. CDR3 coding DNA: TGCGCCAGCAGCCACCAAAGGTCAGGGGGAAACACCATATATTTT. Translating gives CASSHQRSGGNTIYF.

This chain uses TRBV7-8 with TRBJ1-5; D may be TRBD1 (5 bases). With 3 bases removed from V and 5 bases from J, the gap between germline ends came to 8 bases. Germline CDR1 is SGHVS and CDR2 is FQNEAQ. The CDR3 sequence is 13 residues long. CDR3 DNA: TGTGCCAGCAGCTTCCAGGGCCATCAGCCCCAGCATTTT. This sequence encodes CASSFQGHQPQHF.

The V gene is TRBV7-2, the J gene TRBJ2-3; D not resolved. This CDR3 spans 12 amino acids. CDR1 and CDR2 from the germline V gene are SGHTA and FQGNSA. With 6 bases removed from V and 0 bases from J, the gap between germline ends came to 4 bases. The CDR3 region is CASRTSTDTQYF. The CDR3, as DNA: TGTGCCAGCAGGACTAGCACAGATACGCAGTATTTT.

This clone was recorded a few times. DNA for the CDR3: TGTGCCAGCAGCTTAGGAGGTGAGCGGGGTTCCTACGAGCAGTACTTC. Its protein product is CASSLGGERGSYEQYF. V is TRBV7-9 and J is TRBJ2-7; 7 bases match TRBD2. With V trimmed by 1 base and J by 1 base, 7 bases remained unmatched. Germline CDR1 reads SEHNR; CDR2 reads FQNEAQ (reference sequence). This CDR3 contains 16 residues.

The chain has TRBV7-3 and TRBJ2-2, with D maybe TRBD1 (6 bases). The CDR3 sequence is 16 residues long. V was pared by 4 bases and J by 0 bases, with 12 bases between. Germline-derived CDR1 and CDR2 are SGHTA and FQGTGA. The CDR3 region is CASSSTGTTNTGELFF. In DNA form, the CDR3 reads TGTGCCAGCAGCTCAACCGGGACAACGAACACCGGGGAGCTGTTTTTT.

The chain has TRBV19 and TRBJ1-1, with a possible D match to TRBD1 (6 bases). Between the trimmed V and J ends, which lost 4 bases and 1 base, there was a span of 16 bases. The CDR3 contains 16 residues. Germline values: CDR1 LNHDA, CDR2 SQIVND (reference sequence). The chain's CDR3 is CASSTRQDTRNTEAFF. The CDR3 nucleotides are TGTGCCAGTAGTACTAGACAGGACACACGGAACACTGAAGCTTTCTTT.

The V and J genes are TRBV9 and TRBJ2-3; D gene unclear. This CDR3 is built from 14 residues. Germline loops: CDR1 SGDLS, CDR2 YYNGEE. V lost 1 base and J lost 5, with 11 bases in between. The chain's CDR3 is CASSVSLEEDTQYF. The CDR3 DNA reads TGTGCCAGCAGCGTAAGTTTAGAGGAAGATACGCAGTATTTT.

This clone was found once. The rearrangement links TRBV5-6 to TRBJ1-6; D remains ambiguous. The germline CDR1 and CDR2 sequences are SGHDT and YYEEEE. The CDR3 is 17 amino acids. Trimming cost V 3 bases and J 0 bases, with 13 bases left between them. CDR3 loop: CASSYLTLSSYNSPLHF. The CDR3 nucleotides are TGTGCCAGCAGCTATCTGACTCTCAGCTCCTATAATTCACCCCTCCACTTT.

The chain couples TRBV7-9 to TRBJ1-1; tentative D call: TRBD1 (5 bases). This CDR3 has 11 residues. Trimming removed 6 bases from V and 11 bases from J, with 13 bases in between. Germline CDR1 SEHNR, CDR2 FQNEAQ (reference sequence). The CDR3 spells CASRFGAEAFF. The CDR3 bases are TGTGCCAGCAGATTTGGGGCCGAGGCTTTCTTT.

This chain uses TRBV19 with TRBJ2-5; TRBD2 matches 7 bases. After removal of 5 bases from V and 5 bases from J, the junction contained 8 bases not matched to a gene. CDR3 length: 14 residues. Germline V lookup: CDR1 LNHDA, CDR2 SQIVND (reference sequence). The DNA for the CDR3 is TGTGCCAGTAGTCACACCCTGGGGGGGGAGACCCAGTACTTC. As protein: CASSHTLGGETQYF.

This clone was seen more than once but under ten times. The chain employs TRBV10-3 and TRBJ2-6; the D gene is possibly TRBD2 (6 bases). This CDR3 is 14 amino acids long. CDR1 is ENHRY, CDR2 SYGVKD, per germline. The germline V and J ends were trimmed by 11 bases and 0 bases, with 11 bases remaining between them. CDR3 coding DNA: TGTGCCGTCACGGGGGTCTCTGGGGCCAACGTCCTGACTTTC. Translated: CAVTGVSGANVLTF.

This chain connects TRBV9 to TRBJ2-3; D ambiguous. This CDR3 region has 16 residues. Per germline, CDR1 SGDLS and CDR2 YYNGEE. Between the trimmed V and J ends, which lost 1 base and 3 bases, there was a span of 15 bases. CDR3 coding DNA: TGTGCCAGCAGCGTATCGTTCCTAGTCAAGACAGATACGCAGTATTTT. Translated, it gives CASSVSFLVKTDTQYF.